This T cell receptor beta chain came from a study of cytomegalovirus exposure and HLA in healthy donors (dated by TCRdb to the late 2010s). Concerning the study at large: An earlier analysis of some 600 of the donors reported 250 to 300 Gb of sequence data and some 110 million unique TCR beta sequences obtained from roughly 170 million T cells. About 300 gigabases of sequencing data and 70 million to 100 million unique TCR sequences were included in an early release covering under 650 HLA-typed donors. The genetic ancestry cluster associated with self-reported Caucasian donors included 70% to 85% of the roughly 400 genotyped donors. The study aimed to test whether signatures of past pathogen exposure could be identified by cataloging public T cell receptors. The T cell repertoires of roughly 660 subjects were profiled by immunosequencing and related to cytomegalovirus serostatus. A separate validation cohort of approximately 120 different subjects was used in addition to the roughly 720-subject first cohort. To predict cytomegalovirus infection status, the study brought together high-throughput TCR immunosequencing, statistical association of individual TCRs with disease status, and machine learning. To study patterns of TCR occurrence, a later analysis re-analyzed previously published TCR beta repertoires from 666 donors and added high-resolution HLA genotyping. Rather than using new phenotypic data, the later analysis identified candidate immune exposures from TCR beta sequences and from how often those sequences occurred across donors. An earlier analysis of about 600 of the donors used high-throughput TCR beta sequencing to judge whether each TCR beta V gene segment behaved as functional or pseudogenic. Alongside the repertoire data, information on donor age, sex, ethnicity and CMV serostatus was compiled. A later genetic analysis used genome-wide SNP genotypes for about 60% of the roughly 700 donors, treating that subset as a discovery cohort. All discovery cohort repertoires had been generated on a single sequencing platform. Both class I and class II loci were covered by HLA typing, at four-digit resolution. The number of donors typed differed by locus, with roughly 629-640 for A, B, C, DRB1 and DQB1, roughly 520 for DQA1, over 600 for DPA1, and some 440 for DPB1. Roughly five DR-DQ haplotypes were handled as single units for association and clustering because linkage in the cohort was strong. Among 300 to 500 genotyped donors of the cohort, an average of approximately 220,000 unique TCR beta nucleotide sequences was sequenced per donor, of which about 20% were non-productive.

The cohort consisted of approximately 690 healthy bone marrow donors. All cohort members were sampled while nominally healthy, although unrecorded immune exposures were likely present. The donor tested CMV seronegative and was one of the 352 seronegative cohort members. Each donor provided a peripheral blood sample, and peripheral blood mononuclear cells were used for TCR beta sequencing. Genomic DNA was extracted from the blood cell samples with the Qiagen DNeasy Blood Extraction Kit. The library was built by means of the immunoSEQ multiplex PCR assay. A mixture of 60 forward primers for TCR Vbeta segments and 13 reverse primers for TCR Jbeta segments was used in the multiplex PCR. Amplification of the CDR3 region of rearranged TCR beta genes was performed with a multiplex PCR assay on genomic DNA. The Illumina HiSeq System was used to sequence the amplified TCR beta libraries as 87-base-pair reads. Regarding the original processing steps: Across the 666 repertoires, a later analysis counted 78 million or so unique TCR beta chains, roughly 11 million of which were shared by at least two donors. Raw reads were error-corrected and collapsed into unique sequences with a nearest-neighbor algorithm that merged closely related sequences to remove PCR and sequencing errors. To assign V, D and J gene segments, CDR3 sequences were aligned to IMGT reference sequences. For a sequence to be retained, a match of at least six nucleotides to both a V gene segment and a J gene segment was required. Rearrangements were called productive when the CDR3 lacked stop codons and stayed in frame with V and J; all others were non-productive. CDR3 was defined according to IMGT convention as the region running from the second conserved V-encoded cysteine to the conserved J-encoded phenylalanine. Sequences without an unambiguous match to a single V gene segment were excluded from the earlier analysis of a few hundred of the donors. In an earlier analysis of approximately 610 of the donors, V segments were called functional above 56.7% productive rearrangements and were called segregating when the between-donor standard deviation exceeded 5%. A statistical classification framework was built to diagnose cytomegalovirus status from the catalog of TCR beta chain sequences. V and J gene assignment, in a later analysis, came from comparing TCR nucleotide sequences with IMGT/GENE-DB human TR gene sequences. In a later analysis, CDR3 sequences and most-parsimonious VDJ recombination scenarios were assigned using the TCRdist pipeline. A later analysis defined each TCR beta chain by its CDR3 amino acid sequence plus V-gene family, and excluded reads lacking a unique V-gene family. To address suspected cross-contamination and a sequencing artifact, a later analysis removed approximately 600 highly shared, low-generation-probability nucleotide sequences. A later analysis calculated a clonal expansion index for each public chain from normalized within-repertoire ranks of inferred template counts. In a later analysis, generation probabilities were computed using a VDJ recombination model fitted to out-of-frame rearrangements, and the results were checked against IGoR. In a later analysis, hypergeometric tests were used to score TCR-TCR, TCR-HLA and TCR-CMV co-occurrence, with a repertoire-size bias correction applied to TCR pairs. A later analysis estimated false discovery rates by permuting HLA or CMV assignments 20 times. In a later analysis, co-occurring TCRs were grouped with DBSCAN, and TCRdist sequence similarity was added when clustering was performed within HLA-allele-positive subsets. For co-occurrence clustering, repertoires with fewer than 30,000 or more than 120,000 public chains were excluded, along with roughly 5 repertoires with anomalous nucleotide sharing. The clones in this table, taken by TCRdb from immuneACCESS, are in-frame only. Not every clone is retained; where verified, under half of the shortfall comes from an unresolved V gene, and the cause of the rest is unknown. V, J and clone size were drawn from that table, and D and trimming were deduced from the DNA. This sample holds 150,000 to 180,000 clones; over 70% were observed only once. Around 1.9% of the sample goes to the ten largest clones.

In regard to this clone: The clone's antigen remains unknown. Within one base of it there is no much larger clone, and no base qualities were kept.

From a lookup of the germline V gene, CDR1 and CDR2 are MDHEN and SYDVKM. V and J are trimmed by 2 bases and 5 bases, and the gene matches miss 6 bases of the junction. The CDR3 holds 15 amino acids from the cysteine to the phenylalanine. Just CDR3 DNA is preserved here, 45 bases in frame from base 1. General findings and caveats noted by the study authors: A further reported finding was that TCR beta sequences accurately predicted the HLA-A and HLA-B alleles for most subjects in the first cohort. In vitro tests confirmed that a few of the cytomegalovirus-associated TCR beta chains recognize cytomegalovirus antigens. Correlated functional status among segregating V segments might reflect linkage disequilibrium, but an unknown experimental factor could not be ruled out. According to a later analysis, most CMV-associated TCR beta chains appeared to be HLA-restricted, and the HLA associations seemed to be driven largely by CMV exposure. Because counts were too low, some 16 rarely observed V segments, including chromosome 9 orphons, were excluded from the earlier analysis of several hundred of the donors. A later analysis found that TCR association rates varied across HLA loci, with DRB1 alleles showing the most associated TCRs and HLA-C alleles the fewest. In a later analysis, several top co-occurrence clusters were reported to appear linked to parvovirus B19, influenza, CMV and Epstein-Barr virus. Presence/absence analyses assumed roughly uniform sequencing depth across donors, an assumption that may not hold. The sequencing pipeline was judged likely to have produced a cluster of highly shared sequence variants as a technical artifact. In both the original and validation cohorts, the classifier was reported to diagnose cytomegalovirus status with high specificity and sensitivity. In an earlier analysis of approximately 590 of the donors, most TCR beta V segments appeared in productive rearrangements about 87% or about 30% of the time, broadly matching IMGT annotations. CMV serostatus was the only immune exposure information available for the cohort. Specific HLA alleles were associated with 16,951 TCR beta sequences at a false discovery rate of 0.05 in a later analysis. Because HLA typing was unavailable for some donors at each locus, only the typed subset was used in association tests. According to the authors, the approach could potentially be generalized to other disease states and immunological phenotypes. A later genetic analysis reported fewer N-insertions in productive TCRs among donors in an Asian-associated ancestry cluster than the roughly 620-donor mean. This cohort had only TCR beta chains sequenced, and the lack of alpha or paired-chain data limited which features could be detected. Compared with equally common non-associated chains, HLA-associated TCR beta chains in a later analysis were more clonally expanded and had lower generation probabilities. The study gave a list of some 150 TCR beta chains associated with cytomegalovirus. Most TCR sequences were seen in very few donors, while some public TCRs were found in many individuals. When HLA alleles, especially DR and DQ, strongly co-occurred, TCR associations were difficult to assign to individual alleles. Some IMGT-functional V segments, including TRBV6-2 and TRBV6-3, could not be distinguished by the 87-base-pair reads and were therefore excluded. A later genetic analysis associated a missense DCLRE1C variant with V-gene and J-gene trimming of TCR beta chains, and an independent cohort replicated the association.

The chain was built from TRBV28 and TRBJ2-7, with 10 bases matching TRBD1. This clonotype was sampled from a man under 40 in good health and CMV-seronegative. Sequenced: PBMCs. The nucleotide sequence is TGTGCCAGCAGTTTACCCGGGACAGGGGCCCACGAGCAGTACTTC. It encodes CASSLPGTGAHEQYF.